Following are 5 T cell receptor beta chains from one sample sequenced in a study of vaccination effects on CD4 cells after COVID-19. Viral peptide pool expansion of antigen-specific CD4+ T cells preceded sequencing in the ViraFEST assay. Having been cultured for around ten days, the cells underwent CD4+ T cell isolation. The person acquired a PCR-confirmed SARS-CoV-2 infection between March and December 2020. TCRdb's copy holds only in-frame clones and misses some; the assay was immunoSEQ multiplex PCR. The repertoire holds tens of thousands of clones, roughly 69% seen once, with approximately 40% in the top ten. No cognate antigen is known for these TCRs. The material sequenced was CD4+ T cells from PBMCs cultured with a peptide pool, taken before COVID-19 vaccination. The receptors originated from a human donor who had a prior SARS-CoV-2 infection.

This chain connects TRBV7-9 to TRBJ2-7, with TRBD1 identical over 8 bases. CDR3 size: 14 residues. In germline, CDR1 is SEHNR, CDR2 FQNEAQ (reference sequence). V dropped 5 bases and J dropped 2; count of bases not matched to a gene: 5. This chain's CDR3 is CASSLQTGAYEQYF. For the CDR3, the DNA is TGTGCCAGCAGCCTACAGACAGGGGCCTACGAGCAGTACTTC.

This sequence joins TRBV9 and TRBJ2-7; 15 bases match TRBD2. The CDR3 sequence is 15 residues long. Germline V gene sequence: CDR1 SGDLS, CDR2 YYNGEE. Trimming removed 3 bases from V and 5 bases from J; junction bases left unmatched: 3. The CDR3 nucleotides read TGTGCCAGCAGCGGGACTAGCGGGAGGGCCGACGAGCAGTACTTC. Protein product: CASSGTSGRADEQYF. Using reference TRBV9 and TRBJ2-7 for the parts outside the CDR3, the full variable domain is DSGVTQTPKHLITATGQRVTLRCSPRSGDLSVYWYQQSLDQGLQFLIQYYNGEERAKGNILERFSAQQFPDLHSELNLSSLELGDSALYFCASSGTSGRADEQYFGPGTRLTVT.

The CDR3 DNA follows: TGTGCCAGCAGCCACGGACAGCTCGGCTACACCTTC. This codes for CASSHGQLGYTF. This chain uses TRBV2 with TRBJ1-2; D might be TRBD1 (6 bases). V dropped 6 bases and J dropped 8 bases, with 13 bases sitting between them. This CDR3 has 12 residues. Germline V CDR1 and CDR2: SNHLY, FYNNEI.

The V gene is TRBV3-1 (or the pseudogene TRBV3-2), the J gene TRBJ2-1; TRBD2 matches at 7 bases. Germline V CDR1 and CDR2: LGHDT, YNNKEL (reference sequence). There are 17 residues in the CDR3. The V gene end was trimmed by 4 bases and the J gene end by 4 bases; junction bases not matched to a gene: 13. The CDR3 spells CASSRPVAGGGYNEQFF. Here the CDR3 DNA reads TGTGCCAGCAGCCGACCTGTAGCTGGGGGGGGTTACAATGAGCAGTTCTTC.

CDR3 nucleotides: TGTGCCACCAGTGATACAGGCCATGGGGGGGAGACCCAGTACTTC. It specifies CATSDTGHGGETQYF. J is TRBJ2-5 and V is TRBV24-1, with D maybe TRBD2 (6 bases). V lost 3 bases, J lost 5 bases, and 15 bases lay in between. Germline V CDR1 and CDR2: KGHDR, SFDVKD. This CDR3 region has 15 residues.